The rows below give T cell receptor beta chains drawn from one sample of a study of cytomegalovirus exposure and HLA in healthy donors. The assay was immunoSEQ multiplex PCR, and TCRdb's table has in-frame clones only and misses some. Counted here are more than 95,000 clones, approximately 80% occurring once; the ten biggest clones make up 1.5% to 2%. Sequencing was done on a sample of PBMCs. The receptors here all came from a woman in her thirties or forties in good health and CMV-seronegative. The CDR3 runs from the conserved cysteine through the conserved F or W. The order of the fields is V gene, clone size, D gene, J gene, CDR3 DNA, CDR3 protein. A D gene is named only where the DNA matches it firmly. Rows give clone size only sometimes, using once, few, many, or a class for an expanded clone.

TRBV27	few	TRBD2	TRBJ2-7	TGTGCCAGCAGTTTCGTAGCGGGCCTTAGCGCCTTCTCCTACGAGCAGTACTTC	CASSFVAGLSAFSYEQYF
TRBV4-2	.	.	TRBJ2-1	TGTGCCAGCAGCCTCCTAGAGAGTCGCGAGCAGTTCTTC	CASSLLESREQFF
TRBV5-1	.	TRBD1	TRBJ1-2	TGCGCCAGCAGATTGACAGGGATGGATGGCTACACCTTC	CASRLTGMDGYTF
TRBV4-1	.	TRBD1	TRBJ2-1	TGCGCCAGCAGCCAAGATACCCCCAGGGGGCGGGTTGTGTCCTACAATGAGCAGTTCTTC	CASSQDTPRGRVVSYNEQFF
TRBV19	.	.	TRBJ2-7	TGTGCCAGTAAAGGGACTGGGTCCTACGAGCAGTACTTC	CASKGTGSYEQYF
TRBV6-4	.	.	TRBJ2-7	TGTGCCAGCAGGACCCGGCAGCCTAGACAGTCCGAGCAGTACTTC	CASRTRQPRQSEQYF
TRBV19	few	.	TRBJ1-1	TGTGCCAGTAGTAATACCAACCGAGCCACTGAAGCTTTCTTT	CASSNTNRATEAFF
TRBV27	.	TRBD2	TRBJ2-7	TGTGCCAGCAGCCGGCAACTAGCGGGAAGATACGAGCAGTACTTC	CASSRQLAGRYEQYF
TRBV7-2	.	TRBD2	TRBJ2-1	TGTGCCAGCAGCTTATCATTGACTAGCGGGTTCCTCTTC	CASSLSLTSGFLF
TRBV6-5	.	.	TRBJ2-7	TGTGCCAGCAGTAGGGGCGATAGCTCCTACGAGCAGTACTTC	CASSRGDSSYEQYF
TRBV19	.	.	TRBJ1-1	TGTGCCACTAGGACGGGGAACACTGAAGCTTTCTTT	CATRTGNTEAFF
TRBV28	.	.	TRBJ2-5	TGTGCCACGACCGCGGGAGAGACCCAGTACTTC	CATTAGETQYF
TRBV7-2	.	.	TRBJ1-3	TGTGCCAGCAGCTTTGAAGTCGGGAACTCTGGAAACACCATATATTTT	CASSFEVGNSGNTIYF
TRBV6-5	.	.	TRBJ1-2	TGTGCCAGCAGTTACTCGAGTAGCAGGGGCTATGGCTACACCTTC	CASSYSSSRGYGYTF
TRBV15	.	TRBD1	TRBJ1-4	TGTGCCACCAGCAGAGCGACAGGGATTGAAAAACTGTTTTTT	CATSRATGIEKLFF
TRBV5-4	few	TRBD2	TRBJ2-1	TGTGCCAGCAGCTTGGCGGGACTAGCGATTGGCAATGAGCAGTTCTTC	CASSLAGLAIGNEQFF
TRBV5-5	.	TRBD2	TRBJ2-5	TGTGCCAGCAGCTTGGGACTAGCGGGAGAGACCCAGTACTTC	CASSLGLAGETQYF
TRBV20-1	.	.	TRBJ2-7	TGCAGTGCTAGAGAGTCGTACGAGCAGTACTTC	CSARESYEQYF
TRBV19	few	.	TRBJ2-2	TGTGCCAGTAGTATAGAGGTTAGGCGGGATACAACCGGGGAGCTGTTTTTT	CASSIEVRRDTTGELFF
TRBV5-1	.	TRBD2	TRBJ2-2	TGCGCCAGCAGCTTGGGACTAGCGGGACTGAACACCGGGGAGCTGTTTTTT	CASSLGLAGLNTGELFF
TRBV6-5	once	.	TRBJ2-7	TGTGCCAGCCAAAAGCCGTCAGGCGAGCAGTACTTC	CASQKPSGEQYF
TRBV7-2	.	.	TRBJ1-1	TGTGCCAGCAGCTTAGTCGTGACAGGTGAAGCTTTCTTT	CASSLVVTGEAFF
TRBV13	.	TRBD1	TRBJ2-3	TGTGCCAGCAGCTCCGGACAGGGACGTACAGATACGCAGTATTTT	CASSSGQGRTDTQYF
TRBV7-2	.	TRBD2	TRBJ2-5	TGTGCCAGCAGCTTCGAGACTAGCGGGACCCAGACCCAGTACTTC	CASSFETSGTQTQYF
TRBV28	.	.	TRBJ2-1	TGTGCCAGCAGTTTGGAAGTAGGCCCTGGGGCGGATGAGCAGTTCTTC	CASSLEVGPGADEQFF
TRBV11-2	.	.	TRBJ2-7	TGTGCCAGCAGCCACTTCTACGAGCAGTACTTC	CASSHFYEQYF
TRBV19	.	.	TRBJ1-4	TGTGCCAGTAGGAGTCCCTGGTCGGGTGAAAAACTGTTTTTT	CASRSPWSGEKLFF
TRBV28	few	.	TRBJ1-1	TGTGCCAGCAGTCGCCGGGGGGGGGTTACTGAAGCTTTCTTT	CASSRRGGVTEAFF
TRBV25-1	.	TRBD1	TRBJ1-4	TGTGCCAGCAGTGAAGGGACAGGGGAACTGTTTTTT	CASSEGTGELFF